This T cell receptor (beta chain) appears in the sequencing data of a study of regulatory T cells in long-lasting Graves disease (dated by TCRdb to the early 2020s). Context from the whole study: Newly diagnosed Graves' disease patients had taken antithyroid drugs for less than 3 months. Persistent Graves' disease patients were compared with newly diagnosed Graves' disease patients by peripheral blood TCR sequencing and RNA sequencing. The study was conducted in China and was registered as a clinical trial. A total of some 35 samples underwent TCR sequencing, from around 13 patients with persistent Graves' disease and some 20 patients with newly diagnosed Graves' disease. Results and caveats for the whole study, not just this receptor: Peripheral blood alone was examined, since thyroid tissue, which constituted the primary lesion, could not be accessed. More public clonotypes were shared among persistent patients (roughly 2,900) than among newly diagnosed patients (under 1,000). Only the TCR beta chain was sequenced and analyzed. The small sample size was acknowledged by the authors as a limitation that may reduce accuracy. Compared with newly diagnosed patients, persistent Graves' disease patients had lower TCR Shannon entropy and fewer highly expanded clones, which suggests clonal expansion. Preferential use of TRBV28, TRBJ1-2 and TRBJ2-5 was observed in persistent disease, whereas TRBV20-1 and TRBJ2-1 were favored in newly diagnosed disease.

The time point label for this specimen denotes: newly diagnosed GD, antithyroid drugs for less than 3 months. For both TCR sequencing and RNA sequencing, RNA was extracted from PBMCs using TRIzol. Graves' disease was diagnosed according to American Thyroid Association guidelines. Patients were recruited from an endocrinology department in Xi'an, China. Each patient gave approximately 10 milliliters of peripheral blood, collected in an EDTA anticoagulant tube. PBMCs were isolated by Ficoll Paque Plus density gradient separation without further T cell sorting. An Agilent 2100 Bioanalyzer and agarose gel were used to check RNA quality, and a NanoDrop 2000 was used to measure RNA concentration. Libraries came from multiplex PCR. The sequencer was an Illumina HiSeq 4000. CDR3 regions were amplified by Arm-PCR with iRepertoire HTBI primers to construct TCR beta libraries. Gel purification was performed on PCR products prior to sequencing. The paper's data handling went like this. Across samples, 60 to 75 TRBV and 14 TRBJ segments were identified and used for gene usage analysis of CDR3 amino acid clonotypes. COPE and FqMerger were used to merge the filtered high-quality paired reads into contigs. Contigs were aligned with BLAST to IMGT TRBV, TRBD and TRBJ reference genes, and CDR3 was defined per IMGT. Any clonotype with a frequency above 0.1% was counted as a highly expanded clone. Shannon entropy served as the measure of repertoire diversity, while the Gini coefficient captured V-J evenness. A clonotype found in more than one individual was treated as public. Using fastp trimming at Q25 and MiXCR clonotype assembly, TCRdb reanalyzed the public sequencing data and kept in-frame beta chains. Rows are combined by CDR3 protein, so each entry shows the most common genes and DNA. TCRdb's processing, not the study's, gives the V and J calls here. Present in this sample are more than 300,000 distinct CDR3 sequences, 10% to 15% of which were seen just once. Of the sample, approximately 20% is held by the ten largest clones.

V is reduced by 5 bases and J by 5 bases, leaving a spacing of 9 bases between them. The CDR3 sequence holds 12 residues, the cysteine and phenylalanine included. The sequence is cut down to CDR3 DNA, 36 bases in frame from base 1. From a lookup of the germline V gene (reference sequence), CDR1 and CDR2 are LNHNV and YYDKDF. This clonotype has just a few counts. Its binding antigen is unknown. The record has no base qualities; no much larger clone is one base away. This sample was also put to use in a study of T cells in Graves' hyperthyroidism and ophthalmopathy. That second publication adds: Stable Graves' hyperthyroidism was defined as no progression to ophthalmopathy during 18 months of follow-up. Hyperthyroidism patients were aged 18 to 65 years and newly diagnosed, with disease duration of less than 2 months. Exclusion was applied to patients with uncontrolled infections, other autoimmune diseases, pregnancy or lactation. Diagnoses were based on clinical symptoms, serum thyroxine and TRAb, thyroid ultrasound and orbital computed tomography. For the first round of RT-PCR on the TCR CDR3, the HTBI primer set was used together with the Qiagen OneStep RT-PCR kit. Most expanded thyroid clonotypes (frequency above 0.001) were also detected in blood, a finding suggesting that blood repertoires may reflect thyroid immune responses. A model built on a 13 V-J signature distinguished ophthalmopathy from stable hyperthyroidism, reaching 85% to 90% sensitivity and about 81% specificity in cross-validation and 80%/75% in testing. In validation, the model predicted progression to ophthalmopathy with approximately 71% sensitivity and about 73% specificity, a median of about six months before onset. TCR V-J signatures able to tell the groups apart were searched for in a discovery cohort of 100 or so patients, of whom about 40 had Graves' ophthalmopathy and under 65 had stable Graves' hyperthyroidism. Whether ophthalmopathy could be predicted prospectively was tested in an independent validation cohort made up of under 20 hyperthyroidism patients plus 17 patients who later progressed to ophthalmopathy. For training and testing, the roughly 97 patients in the discovery cohort were randomly divided in a 7:3 ratio. The study also compared thyroid tissue and blood T-cell repertoires from five or six Graves' hyperthyroidism patients. Following sampling, methimazole starting at 30 mg daily was given to hyperthyroidism patients, and high-dose intravenous methylprednisolone was given to ophthalmopathy patients. Libraries were constructed in a second round of multiplex PCR, after which size selection and purification were performed. The libraries were sequenced on an Illumina HiSeq2000 using paired-end 100 bp reads. SOAPnuke was used to process the raw data, throwing out any read that contained adapters or uncalled bases, had a mean Phred below 15, or lacked an exact constant-primer or identifier match. COPE v1.2.5 was used to merge high-quality paired reads, and clonotypes were defined as unique nucleotide sequences. Clonotypes were aligned to IMGT TRBV, TRBD and TRBJ reference segments using MiTCR v1.1. Analysis was restricted to V-J combinations with a frequency above 0.0001, which covered roughly 99% of repertoires. The TCS score was defined as F50 (clonal expansion) divided by E x V (chaos), with BLOSUM62-based TCRdist calculated between CDR3 peptides within each V-J. Welch's t-statistics and random forest reduced around 520 V-J features to around 14, which were used in a naive Bayes classifier (R e1071). No statistical method was used to set the sample size in advance, and investigators knew the group allocation. According to the paper, TCR Vbeta CDR3 sequencing was carried out on approximately 140 peripheral blood samples, which came from fewer than 50 ophthalmopathy, around 74 hyperthyroidism and approximately 17 progressor patients.

The TCR was taken from a woman aged 18-30 years with Graves disease. Donor details come from another sample of the same person, matched by shared clones. The specimen was peripheral blood mononuclear cells (PBMCs), collected at new diagnosis, from a patient treated with antithyroid drugs. The sequence joins TRBV15 to TRBJ2-5; the D region possibly corresponds to TRBD1 (5 bases align). This receptor has the CDR3 CATSHRSETQYF. The nucleotide sequence reads TGTGCCACCAGCCACAGGTCGGAGACCCAGTACTTC.